This TCR beta chain appears in the sequencing data of a study of blood T cell repertoires in COVID-19. Study overall: The origin of the acute and convalescent COVID-19 samples was the United States, Italy and Spain. PBMCs, B-cell-depleted T cells, or T cells provided the cDNA or gDNA that made up the material.

Authors' methods: Cell counts per sample came from amplifying reference gene primers. Here immunoSEQ multiplex PCR was the method, and the copy in TCRdb shows in-frame clones only, minus some. That table furnishes V, J and clone size, whereas the DNA furnished D and trimming. The sample holds roughly 150,000 clones; approximately 79% are singletons and the top ten take over 6.5%. V was clipped by 2 bases and J by 12 bases, with 14 bases between them. This CDR3 has 13 residues. The V gene's germline CDR1 is SEHNR and CDR2 FQNEAQ (reference sequence). This clonotype originated in a man over 45 with active or convalescent COVID-19. Source material: peripheral blood. The chain links TRBV7-9 to TRBJ2-1; D ambiguous. This CDR3 is CASSLTGDLRQFF. CDR3 sequence (DNA): TGTGCCAGCAGCTTAACGGGTGATCTCCGGCAGTTCTTC.